The 29 T cell receptor beta chains below all came from one sample that was sequenced in a study of cytomegalovirus exposure and HLA in healthy donors. The PCR contained 60 Vbeta and 13 Jbeta primers. Assay: immunoSEQ multiplex PCR; the TCRdb copy retains only in-frame clones and omits some. The sample shows 110,000 to 150,000 clones, 77% of them seen only once. Sequencing input: PBMCs. These receptors all stem from a male donor in good health and CMV-seronegative.

V and J are TRBV5-6 and TRBJ1-1; 10 bases line up with TRBD1. This CDR3 is 17 amino acids long. Trimming removed 4 bases from V and 1 base from J; junction bases left unmatched: 10. Germline V gives CDR1 SGHDT, CDR2 YYEEEE. CDR3 residues: CASSLNRDRGTNTEAFF. CDR3 bases: TGTGCCAGCAGCCTCAACCGGGACAGGGGAACGAACACTGAAGCTTTCTTT.

V is TRBV25-1 and J is TRBJ2-3; the D gene is possibly TRBD1 (7 bases). Looked up from germline, CDR1 is MGHDK and CDR2 is SYGVNS. V was cut by 1 base and J by 3 bases, with 17 bases left in between. The CDR3 consists of 17 residues. CDR3 DNA: TGTGCCAGCAGTGAATTAGCCCAGGGGGGTTTGACAGATACGCAGTATTTT. Protein sequence: CASSELAQGGLTDTQYF.

This rearrangement joins TRBV7-8 to TRBJ2-7; possible D gene TRBD2, 7 bases. From germline, CDR1 is SGHVS and CDR2 FQNEAQ. V shed 5 bases and J shed 2 bases, with 13 bases lying between them. This CDR3 comprises 14 residues. The CDR3 nucleotides are TGTGCCAGCAGCCGGGGGGCAGGAACCTACGAGCAGTACTTC. Encoded protein: CASSRGAGTYEQYF.

The V and J genes are TRBV7-9 and TRBJ1-2; 10 nucleotides agree with TRBD1. Germline lookup yields CDR1 SEHNR and CDR2 FQNEAQ (reference sequence). The CDR3 has 15 residues. The J segment lost 2 bases and the V segment lost 5 bases, leaving 5 bases of the junction unmatched. CDR3 in amino acids: CASSGRDRGNYGYTF. CDR3 coding DNA: TGTGCCAGCAGCGGCCGGGACAGGGGCAACTATGGCTACACCTTC.

The chain carries TRBV19 and TRBJ2-1; 9 bases match TRBD1. The CDR3 loop spans 14 amino acids. With 8 bases clipped from V and 5 bases from J, the junction kept 7 bases outside the gene matches. CDR1 is LNHDA and CDR2 is SQIVND in the germline V gene (reference sequence). CDR3 in DNA: TGTGCCAGTGCCGGGACAGGGAGGCACAATGAGCAGTTCTTC. It specifies CASAGTGRHNEQFF.

The rearrangement links TRBV2 to TRBJ1-4, with D possibly matching TRBD1 (5 bases). V was pared by 8 bases and J by 1 base, with 14 bases between. The CDR3 has 15 amino acids. Germline loops: CDR1 SNHLY, CDR2 FYNNEI. The CDR3 region is CASRFLGGTNEKLFF. CDR3 sequence (DNA): TGTGCCAGCCGATTCTTGGGGGGAACTAATGAAAAACTGTTTTTT.

This clone was seen once. This chain links TRBV9 with TRBJ2-1; tentative D call: TRBD2 (5 bases). The length of the CDR3 is 15 residues. Per germline, CDR1 SGDLS and CDR2 YYNGEE. With 6 bases removed from V and 0 bases from J, the gap between germline ends came to 13 bases. CDR3 amino acids: CASTPVASSYNEQFF. The CDR3 coding sequence is TGTGCCAGCACCCCTGTAGCGAGCTCCTACAATGAGCAGTTCTTC.

Concerning this clone itself: Other nucleotide sequences in the sample specify the same CDR3. The chain recombines TRBV4-1 with TRBJ2-7, with 9 bases matching TRBD1. Germline-derived CDR1 and CDR2 are MGHRA and YSYEKL. V was clipped by 1 base and J by 2 bases; unmatched bases: 15. The CDR3 runs 19 residues. CDR3 residues: CASSQVASFGDRATYEQYF. In nucleotides, the CDR3 is TGCGCCAGCAGCCAAGTGGCTTCCTTCGGGGACAGGGCCACCTACGAGCAGTACTTC.

This sequence joins TRBV7-2 and TRBJ2-7; 7 bases are a match to TRBD2. The CDR3 consists of 14 residues. V was clipped by 2 bases and J by 6 bases; unmatched bases: 7. Per germline, CDR1 SGHTA and CDR2 FQGNSA. CDR3 residues: CASSLRRLALEQYF. The CDR3 DNA reads as TGTGCCAGCAGCTTAAGGCGACTAGCTCTCGAGCAGTACTTC.

In its sample, this clone was seen a few times. V gene TRBV4-3 combines with J gene TRBJ1-5; D not certain. The CDR3 covers 16 residues. Germline V CDR1 and CDR2: LGHNA, YSLEER. V was clipped by 0 bases and J by 0 bases, with 9 bases between them. The CDR3 nucleotides are TGCGCCAGCAGCCAAGATTTCGGGGTTAGCAATCAGCCCCAGCATTTT. Its translation: CASSQDFGVSNQPQHF.

The V and J genes are TRBV7-3 and TRBJ2-2, with TRBD2 matching over 8 bases. The V gene's germline CDR1 is SGHTA and CDR2 FQGTGA. J was trimmed by 5 bases and V by 0 bases; bases with no gene match: 5. The CDR3 loop spans 16 amino acids. The DNA for the CDR3 is TGTGCCAGCAGCTTAACCGGACTAGCAGGGACCGGGGAGCTGTTTTTT. This gives the protein CASSLTGLAGTGELFF.

The chain has TRBV19 and TRBJ2-6; the match to TRBD1 covers 8 bases. J was trimmed by 2 bases and V by 2 bases; bases with no gene match: 8. This CDR3 is built from 18 residues. CDR1 LNHDA and CDR2 SQIVND come from the germline V gene (reference sequence). CDR3: CASSIMFGRGPGANVLTF. In DNA form, the CDR3 reads TGTGCCAGTAGTATAATGTTTGGCAGGGGGCCTGGGGCCAACGTCCTGACTTTC.

The genes are TRBV6-6 and TRBJ2-7; tentative D call: TRBD2 (6 bases). Germline V gives CDR1 MNHNY, CDR2 SVGAGI (reference sequence). Trimming shortened V by 2 bases and J by 6 bases, and 8 bases separated the two germline ends. CDR3 length: 12 residues. The chain's CDR3 is CASSYPGGEQYF. Written as DNA, the CDR3 is TGTGCCAGCAGTTACCCCGGGGGCGAGCAGTACTTC.

The chain combines TRBV5-5 with TRBJ1-2; TRBD1 aligns across 11 bases. In germline, CDR1 is SGHKS, CDR2 YYEKEE (reference sequence). The CDR3 totals 15 residues. The V and J ends lost 3 bases and 6 bases, in that order; junction bases with no gene match: 7. CDR3: CASSSPGQGVNGYTF. CDR3 DNA: TGTGCCAGCAGCTCTCCGGGACAGGGGGTGAATGGCTACACCTTC.

The table lists this clone with a few counts. V usage is TRBV21-1 and J usage is TRBJ2-6; no DNA check was done on the table's D call, TRBD1. TRBV21-1 is listed as a pseudogene. The CDR3 is 18 residues long. The CDR3 bases are TGTGCCAGCAGCATAGGGACAGGGGGCGACTCCGGGGCCAACGTCCTGACTTTC. Its protein product is CASSIGTGGDSGANVLTF.

The V and J genes are TRBV27 and TRBJ2-6, with unresolved D. Germline values: CDR1 MNHEY, CDR2 SMNVEV (reference sequence). Trimming removed 6 bases from V and 0 bases from J, with 12 bases in between. The CDR3 totals 16 residues. The CDR3 region has the DNA TGTGCCAGCAGCTACGCCGAGGACTCTGGGGCCAACGTCCTGACTTTC. This codes for CASSYAEDSGANVLTF.

This clone has just a few counts. J is TRBJ2-3 and V is TRBV7-2; 7 nucleotides line up with TRBD2. Germline V gives CDR1 SGHTA, CDR2 FQGNSA. Trimming took 2 bases from V and 6 from J; bases not matched to a gene: 5. The CDR3 extends over 14 amino acids. This chain's CDR3 is CASSLSGGWDTQYF. The CDR3 DNA is TGTGCCAGCAGCTTATCGGGGGGTTGGGATACGCAGTATTTT.

This clone appeared once. The rearrangement uses TRBV7-2 and TRBJ2-5, with D maybe TRBD2 (7 bases). The CDR3 is made up of 15 amino acids. Germline-derived CDR1 and CDR2 are SGHTA and FQGNSA. With 1 base removed from V and 5 bases from J, the gap between germline ends came to 14 bases. The CDR3 reads CASSLGAGAVETQYF. In DNA, the CDR3 is TGTGCCAGCAGCTTAGGTGCGGGGGCTGTGGAGACCCAGTACTTC.

The chain is built from TRBV7-2 and TRBJ2-3, with TRBD1 matching over 7 bases. V was pared by 5 bases and J by 1 base, with 6 bases of the junction left unmatched. Germline assignment: CDR1 SGHTA and CDR2 FQGNSA. The CDR3 covers 15 residues. In nucleotides, the CDR3 is TGTGCCAGCAGCACGACAGGGTGGCGCACAGATACGCAGTATTTT. Its protein is CASSTTGWRTDTQYF.

The genes are TRBV6-1 and TRBJ1-2, with D unclear. Germline values: CDR1 MNHNS, CDR2 SASEGT. With 4 bases removed from V and 4 bases from J, the gap between germline ends came to 4 bases. There are 11 residues in the CDR3. The CDR3 DNA is TGTGCCAGCAGTGGGCCCTATGGCTACACCTTC. It encodes CASSGPYGYTF.

The chain is built from TRBV20-1 and TRBJ1-2; TRBD1 might be the D (5 bases). Germline V gives CDR1 DFQATT, CDR2 SNEGSKA (reference sequence). The CDR3 consists of 10 residues. V gave up 5 bases and J gave up 4 bases, with 5 bases separating them. The DNA of the CDR3 is TGCAGTGCTGACAGCTATGGCTACACCTTC. Amino acid sequence: CSADSYGYTF.

The sample holds one count of this clone. The chain uses TRBV7-3 and TRBJ2-1, with D possibly being TRBD2 (5 bases). Trimming removed 0 bases at V and 6 bases at J, with 6 bases between. The germline gives CDR1 SGHTA, CDR2 FQGTGA. This CDR3 region has 13 residues. As DNA, the CDR3 is TGTGCCAGCAGCTTAACTGGGAGCAATGAGCAGTTCTTC. Its translation: CASSLTGSNEQFF.

The rearrangement joins TRBV15 to TRBJ1-2; D is unclear. Deletions cut 3 bases from V and 5 bases from J, with 19 bases between. CDR1 is LNHNV, CDR2 YYDKDF, per germline (reference sequence). The CDR3 runs to 16 residues. This CDR3 reads CATSRRAGGRSYGYTF. The CDR3 nucleotides read TGTGCCACCAGCAGGAGGGCGGGTGGACGTTCGTATGGCTACACCTTC.

The chain couples TRBV19 to TRBJ2-7, with 11 bases matching TRBD2. V lost 5 bases and J lost 2; bases outside the gene matches: 5. In germline, CDR1 is LNHDA, CDR2 SQIVND (reference sequence). This CDR3 spans 15 amino acids. The CDR3 here is CASSDSGGATYEQYF. The CDR3 DNA follows: TGTGCCAGTAGTGATAGCGGGGGGGCAACCTACGAGCAGTACTTC.

The gene calls are TRBV5-4 and TRBJ2-4, with 15 positions matching TRBD2. CDR1 is SGHNT, CDR2 YYREEE, per germline (reference sequence). CDR3 length: 15 residues. Losses at the gene ends were 2 bases for V and 12 bases for J; bases not matched to a gene: 6. The CDR3 DNA reads as TGTGCCAGCAGCTTTGGACTAGCGGGAGGGTACAGTCAGTACTTC. Translated: CASSFGLAGGYSQYF.

The chain couples TRBV4-2 to TRBJ2-7; 10 bases agree with TRBD2. Losses at the gene ends were 0 bases for V and 3 bases for J; bases not matched to a gene: 5. The CDR3 extends over 16 amino acids. Germline V gene sequence: CDR1 LGHNA, CDR2 YNFKEQ. CDR3 DNA sequence: TGTGCCAGCAGCCAAGATGAAAAGCGGGGGGGCTACGAGCAGTACTTC. Amino acid sequence: CASSQDEKRGGYEQYF.

This chain links TRBV11-2 with TRBJ2-7; D is undetermined. V lost 1 base, J lost 6 bases, and 10 bases lay in between. Germline lookup yields CDR1 SGHAT and CDR2 FQNNGV. This CDR3 has 13 amino acids. The CDR3 bases are TGTGCCAGCAGCTTAGTTGTAGGAGCCGAGCAGTACTTC. It encodes CASSLVVGAEQYF.

The chain links TRBV19 to TRBJ1-1; D might be TRBD1 (5 bases). The V end was cut by 5 bases, the J end by 1 base, with 8 bases between. In germline, CDR1 is LNHDA, CDR2 SQIVND (reference sequence). The CDR3 consists of 13 residues. The CDR3 bases are TGTGCCAGTAGTCCCCAGGGGAACACTGAAGCTTTCTTT. It is translated as CASSPQGNTEAFF.

This rearrangement joins TRBV6-6 to TRBJ2-3; D is unclear. The V gene's germline CDR1 is MNHNY and CDR2 SVGAGI (reference sequence). The CDR3 sequence is 13 residues long. V was clipped by 0 bases and J by 2 bases, with 3 bases between them. Here the CDR3 reads CASSYSYTDTQYF. CDR3 DNA: TGTGCCAGCAGTTACTCCTACACAGATACGCAGTATTTT.